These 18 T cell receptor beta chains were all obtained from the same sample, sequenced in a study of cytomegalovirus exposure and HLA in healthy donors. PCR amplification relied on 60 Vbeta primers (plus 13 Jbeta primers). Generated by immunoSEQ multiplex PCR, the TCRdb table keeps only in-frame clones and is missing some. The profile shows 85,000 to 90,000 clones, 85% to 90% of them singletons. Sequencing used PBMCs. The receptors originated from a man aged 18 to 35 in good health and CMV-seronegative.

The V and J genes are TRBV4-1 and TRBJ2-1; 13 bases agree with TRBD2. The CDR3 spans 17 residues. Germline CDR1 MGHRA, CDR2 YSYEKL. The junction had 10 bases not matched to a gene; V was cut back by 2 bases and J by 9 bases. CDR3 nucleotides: TGCGCCAGCAGCCAACTATGGACTAGCGGGAGTAGGTTTGAGCAGTTCTTC. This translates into CASSQLWTSGSRFEQFF.

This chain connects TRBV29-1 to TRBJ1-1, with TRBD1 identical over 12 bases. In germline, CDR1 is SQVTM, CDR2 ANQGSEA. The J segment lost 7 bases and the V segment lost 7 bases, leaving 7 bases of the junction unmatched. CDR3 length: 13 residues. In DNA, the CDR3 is TGCAGCGGGGGACAGGGGGCAGCCCGTGAAGCTTTCTTT. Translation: CSGGQGAAREAFF.

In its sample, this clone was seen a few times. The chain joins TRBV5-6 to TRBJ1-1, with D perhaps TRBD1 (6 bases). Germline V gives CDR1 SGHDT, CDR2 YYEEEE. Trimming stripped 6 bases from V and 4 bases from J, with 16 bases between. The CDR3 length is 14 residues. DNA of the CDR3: TGTGCCAGCACTTTCGGAAGGGGGACCACTGAAGCTTTCTTT. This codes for CASTFGRGTTEAFF.

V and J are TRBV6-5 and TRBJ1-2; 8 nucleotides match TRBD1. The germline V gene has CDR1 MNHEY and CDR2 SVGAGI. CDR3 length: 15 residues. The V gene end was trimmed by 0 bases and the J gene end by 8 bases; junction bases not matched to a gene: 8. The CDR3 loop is CASSYSRQGTRGYTF. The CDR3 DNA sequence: TGTGCCAGCAGTTACTCGAGACAGGGGACGCGCGGCTACACCTTC.

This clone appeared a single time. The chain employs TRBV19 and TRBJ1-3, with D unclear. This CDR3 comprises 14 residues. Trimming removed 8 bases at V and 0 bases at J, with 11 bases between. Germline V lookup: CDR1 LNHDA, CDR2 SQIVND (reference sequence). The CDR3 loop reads CASRERSSGNTIYF. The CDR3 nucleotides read TGTGCCAGTCGTGAACGGAGCTCTGGAAACACCATATATTTT.

DNA of the CDR3: TGTGCCAGCAGCTTAAGCCAGGGCCTTCAGCCCCAGCATTTT. Its translation: CASSLSQGLQPQHF. The chain uses TRBV7-8 and TRBJ1-5, with a possible D match to TRBD1 (5 bases). The V and J ends lost 2 bases and 6 bases respectively, with 11 bases between them. Germline V gene data show CDR1 as SGHVS and CDR2 as FQNEAQ. The length of the CDR3 is 14 residues.

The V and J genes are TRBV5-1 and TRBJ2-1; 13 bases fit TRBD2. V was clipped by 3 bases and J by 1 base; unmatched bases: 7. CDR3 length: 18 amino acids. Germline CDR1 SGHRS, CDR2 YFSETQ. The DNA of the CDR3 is TGCGCCAGCAGCTCCCGTGGACTAGCGGGAGCTTCCTACAATGAGCAGTTCTTC. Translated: CASSSRGLAGASYNEQFF.

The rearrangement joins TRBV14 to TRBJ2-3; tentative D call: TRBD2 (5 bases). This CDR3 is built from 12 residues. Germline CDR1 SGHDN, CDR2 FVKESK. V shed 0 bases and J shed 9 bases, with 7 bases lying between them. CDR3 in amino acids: CASSQDLATQYF. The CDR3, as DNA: TGTGCCAGCAGCCAAGATCTAGCAACGCAGTATTTT.

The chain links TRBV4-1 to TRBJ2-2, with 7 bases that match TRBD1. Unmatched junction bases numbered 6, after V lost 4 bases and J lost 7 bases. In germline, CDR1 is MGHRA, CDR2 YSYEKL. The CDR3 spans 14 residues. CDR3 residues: CASSRRTGVGELFF. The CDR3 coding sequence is TGCGCCAGCAGCCGGAGGACAGGCGTCGGGGAGCTGTTTTTT.

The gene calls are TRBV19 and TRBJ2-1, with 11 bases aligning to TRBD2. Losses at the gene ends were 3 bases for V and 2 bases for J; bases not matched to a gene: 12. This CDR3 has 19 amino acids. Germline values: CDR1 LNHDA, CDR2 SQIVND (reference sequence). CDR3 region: CASSIRTRVSGRAYNEQFF. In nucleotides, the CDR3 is TGTGCCAGTAGTATTAGGACCAGGGTTAGCGGGAGGGCCTACAATGAGCAGTTCTTC.

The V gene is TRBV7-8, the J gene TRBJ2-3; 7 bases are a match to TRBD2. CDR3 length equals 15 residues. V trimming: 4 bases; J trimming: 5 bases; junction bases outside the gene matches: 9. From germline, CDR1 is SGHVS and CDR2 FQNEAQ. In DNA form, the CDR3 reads TGTGCCAGCAGCTCTGATGCGGGAGTCCGAGATACGCAGTATTTT. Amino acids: CASSSDAGVRDTQYF.

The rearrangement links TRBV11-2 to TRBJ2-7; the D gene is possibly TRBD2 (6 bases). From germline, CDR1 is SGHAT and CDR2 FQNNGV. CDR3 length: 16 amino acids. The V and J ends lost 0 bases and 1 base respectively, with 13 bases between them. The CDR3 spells CASSLEGRTLSYEQYF. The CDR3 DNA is TGTGCCAGCAGCTTAGAGGGGAGGACCCTTTCCTACGAGCAGTACTTC.

CDR3 sequence (DNA): TGTGCCAGCAGTTCATATGACAGGGGAGGCCTGTTTTTT. It translates to CASSSYDRGGLFF. The V gene is TRBV28, the J gene TRBJ2-2; 8 bases align to TRBD1. CDR3 length equals 13 residues. Germline CDR1 is MDHEN and CDR2 is SYDVKM. The V segment lost 4 bases and the J segment 14 bases; nucleotides outside the gene matches: 9.

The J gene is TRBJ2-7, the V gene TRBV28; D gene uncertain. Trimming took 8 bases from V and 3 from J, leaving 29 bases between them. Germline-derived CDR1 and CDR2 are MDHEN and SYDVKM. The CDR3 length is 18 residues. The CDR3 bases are TGTGCCAGCTCCTTACAGTACGTGGGTCTCAAGCCCCGCTACGAGCAGTACTTC. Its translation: CASSLQYVGLKPRYEQYF.

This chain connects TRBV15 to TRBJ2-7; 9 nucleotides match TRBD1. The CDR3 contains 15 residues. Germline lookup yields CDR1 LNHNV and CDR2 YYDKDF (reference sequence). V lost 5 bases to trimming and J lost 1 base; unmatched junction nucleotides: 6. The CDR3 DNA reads TGTGCCACCAGCGATGGGACAGGGTTTTCCTACGAGCAGTACTTC. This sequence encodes CATSDGTGFSYEQYF.

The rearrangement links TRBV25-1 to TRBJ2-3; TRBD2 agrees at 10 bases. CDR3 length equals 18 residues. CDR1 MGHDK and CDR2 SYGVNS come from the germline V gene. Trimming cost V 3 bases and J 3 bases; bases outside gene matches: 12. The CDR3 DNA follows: TGTGCCAGCAGTGACAGGACACTAGCGGGACGTGGAACAGATACGCAGTATTTT. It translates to CASSDRTLAGRGTDTQYF.

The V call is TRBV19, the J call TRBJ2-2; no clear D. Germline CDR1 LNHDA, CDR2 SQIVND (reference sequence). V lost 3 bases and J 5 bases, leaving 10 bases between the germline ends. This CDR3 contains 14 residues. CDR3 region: CASSIGYKTGELFF. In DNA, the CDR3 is TGTGCCAGTAGTATCGGTTATAAGACCGGGGAGCTGTTTTTT.

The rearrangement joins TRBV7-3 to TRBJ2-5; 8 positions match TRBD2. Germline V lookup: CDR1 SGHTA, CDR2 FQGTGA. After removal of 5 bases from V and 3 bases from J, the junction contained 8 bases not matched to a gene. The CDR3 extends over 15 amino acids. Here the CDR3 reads CASSRTPTSEETQYF. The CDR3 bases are TGTGCCAGCAGCCGGACACCGACTAGCGAAGAGACCCAGTACTTC.